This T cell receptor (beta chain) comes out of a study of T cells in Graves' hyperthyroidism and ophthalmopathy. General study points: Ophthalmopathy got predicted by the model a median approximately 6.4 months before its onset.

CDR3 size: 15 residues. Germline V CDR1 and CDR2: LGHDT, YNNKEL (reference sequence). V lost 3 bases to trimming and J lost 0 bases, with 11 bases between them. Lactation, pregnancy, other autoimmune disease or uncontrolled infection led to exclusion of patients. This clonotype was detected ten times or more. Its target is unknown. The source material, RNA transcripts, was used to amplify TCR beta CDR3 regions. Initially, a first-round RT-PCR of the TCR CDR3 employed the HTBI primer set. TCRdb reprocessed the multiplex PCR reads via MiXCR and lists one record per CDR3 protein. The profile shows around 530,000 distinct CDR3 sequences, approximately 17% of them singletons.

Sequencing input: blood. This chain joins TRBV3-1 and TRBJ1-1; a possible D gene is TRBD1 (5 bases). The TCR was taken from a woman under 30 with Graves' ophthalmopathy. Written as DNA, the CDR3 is TGTGCCAGCAGCCATGATGACAGCTTGAACACTGAAGCTTTCTTT. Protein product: CASSHDDSLNTEAFF.